The entry that follows covers one T cell receptor (beta chain) sequence. Its cognate antigen is unknown. This record comes from a study of cytomegalovirus exposure and HLA in healthy donors. Notes on the study in general: It was 164 TCR beta chains that were listed as cytomegalovirus-associated.

Trimming cost V 6 bases and J 6 bases; bases outside gene matches: 9. Germline V CDR1 and CDR2: MNHEY, SMNVEV (reference sequence). The CDR3 consists of 14 residues. Primers for the PCR totalled 60 Vbeta and 13 Jbeta. Method: immunoSEQ multiplex PCR; TCRdb's copy keeps in-frame clones and lacks some. Of roughly 120,000 clones in the sample, 70% to 80% were seen once. The sequenced material came from PBMCs. The sequence derives from a man aged 18 to 35 in good health and CMV-seronegative. This chain links TRBV27 with TRBJ2-7; 9 bases align to TRBD1. The CDR3 region is CASSRRQGVTEQYF. The CDR3 nucleotides are TGTGCCAGCAGCCGCAGACAGGGGGTGACCGAGCAGTACTTC.